One and the same sample provided the 8 T cell receptor beta chains below, sequenced in a study of cytomegalovirus exposure and HLA in healthy donors. Use of 60 Vbeta and 13 Jbeta primers characterized the PCR. Profiling relied on immunoSEQ multiplex PCR, and the TCRdb table lists in-frame clones only, not all of them. The sample records roughly 110,000 clones, 71% being singletons. The sequencing sample was made of PBMCs. These TCRs come from a female donor in good health and CMV-seronegative.

Here the CDR3 DNA reads TGTGCCATCAGTGAGGGACAGGAGCTTGGAAACACCATATATTTT. Amino acids: CAISEGQELGNTIYF. The J gene is TRBJ1-3, the V gene TRBV10-3; 7 positions match TRBD1. Germline-derived CDR1 and CDR2 are ENHRY and SYGVKD. This CDR3 has 15 amino acids. V lost 2 bases, J lost 3 bases, and 4 bases stayed unmatched.

J is TRBJ2-6 and V is TRBV28; 7 nucleotides match TRBD1. This CDR3 is built from 16 residues. CDR1 MDHEN and CDR2 SYDVKM come from the germline V gene. V gave up 3 bases and J gave up 2 bases; unmatched junction bases: 4. This CDR3 reads CASSLPQGAGANVLTF. CDR3 in DNA: TGTGCCAGCAGTTTGCCGCAGGGGGCTGGGGCCAACGTCCTGACTTTC.

This clone was counted a few times. The same CDR3 also results from other DNA sequences found in this sample. The chain couples TRBV5-1 to TRBJ2-1; 12 nucleotides match TRBD2. From germline, CDR1 is SGHRS and CDR2 YFSETQ. The length of the CDR3 is 24 residues. The junction had 22 bases not matched to a gene; V was cut back by 0 bases and J by 0 bases. The CDR3 spells CASSLAEGQPLAGGPSVSYNEQFF. The CDR3 nucleotides read TGCGCCAGCAGCTTGGCCGAGGGACAGCCCCTAGCGGGAGGGCCATCGGTCTCCTACAATGAGCAGTTCTTC.

The chain combines TRBV27 with TRBJ2-5, with D possibly TRBD1 on 6 matching bases. V gave up 8 bases and J gave up 7 bases, with 11 bases separating them. CDR1 and CDR2 from the germline V gene are MNHEY and SMNVEV (reference sequence). The CDR3 loop spans 11 amino acids. The CDR3 spells CASGGRGTQYF. As DNA, the CDR3 is TGTGCCAGCGGGGGCCGGGGGACCCAGTACTTC.

This clone was found a few times. This chain joins TRBV6-1 and TRBJ1-6; tentative D call: TRBD1 (6 bases). Trimming took off 3 bases at V and 7 bases at J, with 19 bases between the two ends. CDR1 is MNHNS and CDR2 is SASEGT in the germline V gene. The CDR3 is 17 amino acids. The CDR3 coding sequence is TGTGCCAGCAGTGATTTTAGACCAGGGGTACAGAATTCACCCCTCCACTTT. Its protein product is CASSDFRPGVQNSPLHF.

CDR3 DNA sequence: TGTGCCAGCGCACCTCCGGGACAACGAAACACTGAAGCTTTCTTT. Its protein product is CASAPPGQRNTEAFF. V is TRBV11-2 and J is TRBJ1-1; TRBD1 might be the D (6 bases). This CDR3 contains 15 residues. Germline CDR1 and CDR2: SGHAT and FQNNGV. V lost 8 bases and J lost 2, with 18 bases in between.

This clone was detected only a few times. V and J are TRBV7-2 and TRBJ1-2; maybe TRBD1 (6 bases). V was clipped by 6 bases and J by 4 bases, with 18 bases between them. The CDR3 loop spans 15 amino acids. Germline CDR1 reads SGHTA; CDR2 reads FQGNSA. The CDR3 spells CASSLNRELSYGYTF. As DNA, the CDR3 is TGTGCCAGCAGTTTAAACAGGGAGCTAAGCTATGGCTACACCTTC.

V and J are TRBV28 and TRBJ2-3; 8 bases are shared with TRBD1. Germline V CDR1 and CDR2: MDHEN, SYDVKM. With V trimmed by 3 bases and J by 0 bases, 2 bases remained unmatched. This CDR3 has 15 amino acids. This CDR3 reads CASSFTGGSTDTQYF. The CDR3 bases are TGTGCCAGCAGTTTCACAGGGGGAAGCACAGATACGCAGTATTTT.